The entry that follows covers one TCR beta chain sequence. Its antigen is unknown. Germline CDR1 SGHVS, CDR2 FNYEAQ. J lost 8 bases, V lost 3 bases, and 4 bases had no gene match. This CDR3 spans 14 amino acids. The PCR employed 60 Vbeta primers together with 13 Jbeta primers. The data were produced by immunoSEQ multiplex PCR, yet TCRdb's version contains in-frame clones alone and is incomplete. The data contain about 170,000 clones, under 80% of them singletons. These data come from a study of cytomegalovirus exposure and HLA in healthy donors. Study results and caveats: Being productive about 90% or about 30% of the time was typical of most TCR beta V segments in an earlier analysis. Cytomegalovirus status, reportedly, was diagnosed with high specificity and sensitivity by the classifier.

In nominal health when sampled, donors likely had unrecorded immune exposures nonetheless. Sequencing used PBMCs. The rearrangement joins TRBV7-6 to TRBJ2-1; the match to TRBD2 covers 10 bases. This receptor was taken from a man between 35 and 55 years old in good health and CMV-seronegative. CDR3 residues: CASSFPSGSDEQFF. CDR3 DNA sequence: TGTGCCAGCAGCTTTCCTAGCGGGAGCGATGAGCAGTTCTTC.